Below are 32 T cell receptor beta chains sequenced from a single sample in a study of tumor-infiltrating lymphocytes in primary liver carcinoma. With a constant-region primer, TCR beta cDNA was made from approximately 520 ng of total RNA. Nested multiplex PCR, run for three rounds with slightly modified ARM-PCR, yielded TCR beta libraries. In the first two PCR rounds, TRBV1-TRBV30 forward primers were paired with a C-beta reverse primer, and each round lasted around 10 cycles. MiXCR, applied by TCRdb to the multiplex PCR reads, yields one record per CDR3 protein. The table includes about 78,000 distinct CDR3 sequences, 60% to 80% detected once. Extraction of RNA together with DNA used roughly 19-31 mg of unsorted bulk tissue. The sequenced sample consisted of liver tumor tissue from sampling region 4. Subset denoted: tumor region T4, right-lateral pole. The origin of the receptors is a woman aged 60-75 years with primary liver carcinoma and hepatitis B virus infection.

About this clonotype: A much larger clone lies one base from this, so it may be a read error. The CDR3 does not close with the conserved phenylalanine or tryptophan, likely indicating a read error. The CDR3 coding sequence is TGTGCCACCAGTGCAACTGGACAGGGGGCTACCTACGAGCAGTACTTA. This sequence encodes CATSATGQGATYEQYL. This chain links TRBV24-1 with TRBJ2-7; 11 nucleotides match TRBD1. The CDR3 has 16 amino acids. After removal of 5 bases from V and 2 bases from J, the junction contained 7 bases not matched to a gene. The V gene's germline CDR1 is KGHDR and CDR2 SFDVKD.

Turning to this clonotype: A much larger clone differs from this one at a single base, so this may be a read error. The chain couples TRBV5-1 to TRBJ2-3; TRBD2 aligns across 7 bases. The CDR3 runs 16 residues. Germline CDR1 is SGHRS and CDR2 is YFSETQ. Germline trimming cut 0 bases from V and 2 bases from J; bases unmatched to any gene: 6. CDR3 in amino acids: CASSLAGRPTTDTQYF. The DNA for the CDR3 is TGCGCCAGCAGCTTGGCCGGGAGGCCAACCACAGATACGCAGTATTTT. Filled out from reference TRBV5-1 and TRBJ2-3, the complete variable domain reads KAGVTQTPRYLIKTRGQQVTLSCSPISGHRSVSWYQQTPGQGLQFLFEYFSETQRNKGNFPGRFSGRQFSNSRSEMNVSTLELGDSALYLCASSLAGRPTTDTQYFGPGTRLTVL.

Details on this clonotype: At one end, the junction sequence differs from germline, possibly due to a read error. In DNA form, the CDR3 reads TGTGCCAGCAACAGTTTTTCCGGGATAGGAGGGGAAAAACTGGTTTTT. Protein: CASNSFSGIGGEKLVF. The chain is built from TRBV6-1 and TRBJ1-4; the D gene is possibly TRBD1 (5 bases). CDR3 length: 16 amino acids. CDR1 MNHNS and CDR2 SASEGT come from the germline V gene.

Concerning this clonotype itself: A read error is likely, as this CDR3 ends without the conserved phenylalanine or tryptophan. For the CDR3, the DNA is TGTGCCAGTAGTACTTCGACTAGCGGAGCCTACAATGAGCAGTTCATC. It is translated as CASSTSTSGAYNEQFI. The chain recombines TRBV6-2 or TRBV6-3 with TRBJ2-1, with TRBD2 matching 9 bases. Germline CDR1 reads MNHEY; CDR2 reads SVGEGT. This CDR3 is 16 amino acids long. The J segment lost 2 bases and the V segment lost 9 bases, leaving 11 bases of the junction unmatched.

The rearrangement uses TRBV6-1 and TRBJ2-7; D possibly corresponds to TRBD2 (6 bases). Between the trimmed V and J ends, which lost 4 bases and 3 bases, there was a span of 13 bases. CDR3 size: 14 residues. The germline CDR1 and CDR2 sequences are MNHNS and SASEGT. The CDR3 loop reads CASSVEGEVYEQYF. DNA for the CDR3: TGTGCCAGCAGTGTGGAGGGAGAGGTCTACGAGCAGTACTTC.

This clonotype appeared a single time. The CDR3 nucleotides are TGTGCCAGCAGCTCGGGGACAGATAGCGCAGATACGCAGTATTTT. Amino acids: CASSSGTDSADTQYF. This sequence joins TRBV7-9 and TRBJ2-3, with 7 bases lining up with TRBD1. The CDR3 spans 15 residues. Looked up from germline, CDR1 is SEHNR and CDR2 is FQNEAQ (reference sequence). The trim removed 4 bases at V and 4 bases at J, leaving 8 bases unmatched.

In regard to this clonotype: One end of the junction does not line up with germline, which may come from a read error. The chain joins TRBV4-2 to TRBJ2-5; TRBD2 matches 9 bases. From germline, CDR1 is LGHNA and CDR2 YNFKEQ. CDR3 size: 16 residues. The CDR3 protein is CVSSHSSGRSQETQYF. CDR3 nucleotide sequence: TGTGTCAGCAGCCATAGCAGCGGGAGGTCCCAAGAGACCCAGTACTTC.

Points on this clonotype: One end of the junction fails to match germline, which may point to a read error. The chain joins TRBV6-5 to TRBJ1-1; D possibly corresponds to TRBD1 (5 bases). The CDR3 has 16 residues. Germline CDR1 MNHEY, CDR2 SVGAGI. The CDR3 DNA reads TGTACCAGCACTATAAGACCGGGACGTCCGAAGACTGAAGCTTTCTTT. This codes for CTSTIRPGRPKTEAFF.

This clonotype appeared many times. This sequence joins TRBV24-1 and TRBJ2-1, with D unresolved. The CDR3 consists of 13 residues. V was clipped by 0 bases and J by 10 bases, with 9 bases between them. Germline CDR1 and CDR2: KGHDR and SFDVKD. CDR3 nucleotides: TGTGCCACCAGTGATTTGACCCGGAAAGAGCAGTTCTTC. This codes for CATSDLTRKEQFF.

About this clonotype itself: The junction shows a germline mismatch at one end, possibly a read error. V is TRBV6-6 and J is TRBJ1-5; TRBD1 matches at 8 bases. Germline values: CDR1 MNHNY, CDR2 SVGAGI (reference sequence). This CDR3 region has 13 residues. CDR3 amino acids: CVSSQDRVQPQHF. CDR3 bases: TGTGTCAGCAGCCAGGACAGGGTTCAGCCCCAGCACTTT.

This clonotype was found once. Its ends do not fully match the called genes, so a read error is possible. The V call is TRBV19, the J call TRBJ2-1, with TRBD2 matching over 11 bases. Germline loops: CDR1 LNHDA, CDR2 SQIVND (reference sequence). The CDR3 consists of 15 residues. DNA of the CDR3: TGTGCCAGTAATCTACTAGCGGGAGATAACAATGAGCAGTCCTTC. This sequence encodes CASNLLAGDNNEQSF.

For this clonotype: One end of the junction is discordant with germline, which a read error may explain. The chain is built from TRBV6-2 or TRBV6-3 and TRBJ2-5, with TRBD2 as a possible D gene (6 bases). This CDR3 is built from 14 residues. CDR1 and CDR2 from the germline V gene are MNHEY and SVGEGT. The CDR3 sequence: CASSYGLWAETPYF. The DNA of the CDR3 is TGTGCCAGCAGTTACGGACTATGGGCAGAGACCCCGTACTTC.

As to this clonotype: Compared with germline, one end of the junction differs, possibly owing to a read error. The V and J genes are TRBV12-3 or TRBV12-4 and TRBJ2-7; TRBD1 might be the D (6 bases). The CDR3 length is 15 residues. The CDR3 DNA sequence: TGTTCCAGCAATTTAGTTCGACAGGTCAACTACGAGCAGTACTTC. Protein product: CSSNLVRQVNYEQYF.

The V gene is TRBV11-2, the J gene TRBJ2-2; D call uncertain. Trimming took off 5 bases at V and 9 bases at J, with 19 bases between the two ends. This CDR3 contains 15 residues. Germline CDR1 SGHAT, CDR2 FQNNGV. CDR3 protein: CASSPPLGRTRELFF. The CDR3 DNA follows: TGTGCCAGCAGCCCTCCGCTAGGACGGACCAGGGAGCTGTTTTTT.

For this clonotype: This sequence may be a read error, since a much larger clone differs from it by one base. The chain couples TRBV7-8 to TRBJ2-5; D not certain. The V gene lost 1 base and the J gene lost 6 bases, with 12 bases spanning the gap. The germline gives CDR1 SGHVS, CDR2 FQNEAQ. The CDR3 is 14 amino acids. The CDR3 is CASSLVGRSKTQYF. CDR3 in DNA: TGTGCCAGCAGCTTAGTAGGGCGGTCAAAGACCCAGTACTTC.

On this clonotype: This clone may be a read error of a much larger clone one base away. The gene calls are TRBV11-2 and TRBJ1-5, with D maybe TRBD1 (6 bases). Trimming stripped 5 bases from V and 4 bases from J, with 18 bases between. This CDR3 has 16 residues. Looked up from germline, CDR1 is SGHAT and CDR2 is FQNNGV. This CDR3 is CASSLKGGPTNQPQHF. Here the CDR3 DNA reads TGTGCCAGCAGCCTAAAAGGGGGACCGACGAATCAGCCCCAGCATTTT.

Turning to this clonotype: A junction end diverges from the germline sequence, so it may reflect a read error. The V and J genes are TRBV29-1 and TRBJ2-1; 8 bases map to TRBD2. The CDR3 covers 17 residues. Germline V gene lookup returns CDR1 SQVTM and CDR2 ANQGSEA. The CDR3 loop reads CSVHPVSGTSRKSAQLF. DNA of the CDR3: TGCAGCGTCCACCCGGTTAGCGGGACGTCACGAAAGAGTGCGCAGCTCTTC.

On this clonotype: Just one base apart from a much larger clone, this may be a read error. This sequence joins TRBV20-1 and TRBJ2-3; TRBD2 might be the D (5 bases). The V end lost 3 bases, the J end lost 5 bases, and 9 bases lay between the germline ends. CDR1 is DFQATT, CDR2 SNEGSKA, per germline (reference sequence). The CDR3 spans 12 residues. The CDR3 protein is CSASAGKDTQYF. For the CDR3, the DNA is TGCAGTGCTAGTGCGGGCAAAGATACGCAGTATTTT.

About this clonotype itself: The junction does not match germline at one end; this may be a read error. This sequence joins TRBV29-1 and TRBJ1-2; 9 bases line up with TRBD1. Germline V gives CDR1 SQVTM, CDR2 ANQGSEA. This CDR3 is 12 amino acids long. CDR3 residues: CSAEDRGYDYTF. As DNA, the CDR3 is TGCAGCGCTGAGGACAGGGGATATGACTACACCTTC.

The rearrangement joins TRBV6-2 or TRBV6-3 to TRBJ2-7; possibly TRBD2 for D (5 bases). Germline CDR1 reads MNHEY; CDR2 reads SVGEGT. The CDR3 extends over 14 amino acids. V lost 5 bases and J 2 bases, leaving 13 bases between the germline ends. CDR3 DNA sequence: TGTGCCAGCAGTCCGGGATTCACTACCTACGAGCAGTACTTC. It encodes CASSPGFTTYEQYF.

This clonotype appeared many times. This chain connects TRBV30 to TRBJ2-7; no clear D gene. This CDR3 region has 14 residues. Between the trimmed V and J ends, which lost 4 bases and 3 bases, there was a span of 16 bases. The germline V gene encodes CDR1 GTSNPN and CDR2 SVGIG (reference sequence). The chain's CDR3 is CAWTYAITHYEQYF. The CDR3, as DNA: TGTGCCTGGACGTATGCGATTACCCACTACGAGCAGTACTTC.

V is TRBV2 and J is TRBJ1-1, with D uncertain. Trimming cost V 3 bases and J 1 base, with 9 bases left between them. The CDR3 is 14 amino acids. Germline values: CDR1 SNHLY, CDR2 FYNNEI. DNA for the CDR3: TGTGCCAGCAGTGATCGCGGTGGGAACACTGAAGCTTTCTTT. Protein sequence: CASSDRGGNTEAFF.

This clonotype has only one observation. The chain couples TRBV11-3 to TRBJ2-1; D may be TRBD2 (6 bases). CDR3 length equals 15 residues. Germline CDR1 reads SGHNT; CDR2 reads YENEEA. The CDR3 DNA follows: TGTGTTAGTAGCTTAGGAACTAGCAGGAAGCTTGAGCAGTTCTTC. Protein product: CVSSLGTSRKLEQFF.

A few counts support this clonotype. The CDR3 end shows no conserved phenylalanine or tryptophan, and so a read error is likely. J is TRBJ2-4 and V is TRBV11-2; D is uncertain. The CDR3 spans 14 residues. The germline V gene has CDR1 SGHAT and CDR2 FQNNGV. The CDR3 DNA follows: TGTGCCAGCAGGGTACCCCACTTGGGGAACAATCAGTACTCC. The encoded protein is CASRVPHLGNNQYS.

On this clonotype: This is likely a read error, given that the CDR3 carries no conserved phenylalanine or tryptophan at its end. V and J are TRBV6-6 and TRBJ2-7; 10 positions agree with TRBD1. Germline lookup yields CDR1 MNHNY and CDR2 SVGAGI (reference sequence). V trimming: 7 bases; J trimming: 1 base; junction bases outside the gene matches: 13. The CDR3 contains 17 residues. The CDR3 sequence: CASNSAPGQGSSYEQYL. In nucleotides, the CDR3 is TGTGCCAGCAACTCCGCACCGGGACAGGGGTCTTCCTACGAGCAGTACCTC.

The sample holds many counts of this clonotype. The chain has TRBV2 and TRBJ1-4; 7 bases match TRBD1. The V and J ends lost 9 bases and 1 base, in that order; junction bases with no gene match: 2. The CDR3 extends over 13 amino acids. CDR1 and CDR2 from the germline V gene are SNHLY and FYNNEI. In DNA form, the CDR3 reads TGTGCCAGAAGGGACAGAACTAATGAAAAACTGTTTTTT. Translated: CARRDRTNEKLFF.

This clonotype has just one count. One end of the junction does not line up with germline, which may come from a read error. The CDR3 loop is CASRHRVDTEVFF. CDR3 DNA sequence: TGCGCCAGCAGGCACAGGGTGGACACTGAAGTTTTCTTT. This chain connects TRBV10-2 to TRBJ1-1, with D perhaps TRBD1 (6 bases). This CDR3 spans 13 amino acids. Germline V gives CDR1 WSHSY, CDR2 SAAADI.

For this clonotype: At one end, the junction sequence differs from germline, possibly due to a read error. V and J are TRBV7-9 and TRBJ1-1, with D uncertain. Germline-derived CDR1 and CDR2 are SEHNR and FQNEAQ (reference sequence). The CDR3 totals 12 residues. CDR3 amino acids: CTSNLVEAEAFF. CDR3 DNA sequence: TGTACCAGCAACTTAGTGGAGGCTGAAGCTTTCTTT.

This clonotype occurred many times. CDR3 DNA: TGCGCCAGCAGCTTGGTACTACAGGGGCACAATGAGCAGTTCTTC. Translated: CASSLVLQGHNEQFF. The rearrangement joins TRBV5-1 to TRBJ2-1, with 7 nucleotides matching TRBD1. Per the germline V gene, CDR1 is SGHRS and CDR2 is YFSETQ. The CDR3 covers 15 residues. V dropped 0 bases and J dropped 5; count of bases not matched to a gene: 5. The full variable domain, rest sourced from reference TRBV5-1 and TRBJ2-1, is KAGVTQTPRYLIKTRGQQVTLSCSPISGHRSVSWYQQTPGQGLQFLFEYFSETQRNKGNFPGRFSGRQFSNSRSEMNVSTLELGDSALYLCASSLVLQGHNEQFFGPGTRLTVL.

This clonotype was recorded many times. The CDR3 coding sequence is TGTGCCTGGAGTGGCGACAGGGGTTTGATGTACTTC. Protein product: CAWSGDRGLMYF. The rearrangement links TRBV30 to TRBJ2-7, with 8 bases lining up with TRBD1. This CDR3 is built from 12 residues. Germline CDR1 reads GTSNPN; CDR2 reads SVGIG (reference sequence). Trimming at V came to 1 base and at J to 12 bases, leaving 8 bases not matched to a gene.

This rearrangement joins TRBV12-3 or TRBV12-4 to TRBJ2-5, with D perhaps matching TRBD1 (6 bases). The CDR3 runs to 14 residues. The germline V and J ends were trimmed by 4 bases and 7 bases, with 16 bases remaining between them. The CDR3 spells CASSSLTGRGTQYF. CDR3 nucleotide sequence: TGTGCCAGCAGTTCCCTGACAGGCAGGGGGACCCAGTACTTC.

The CDR3 DNA is TGTGCCAGCTGCTCACGCGTGGATAGGGGAGCGTACTCTGGAAACACCATATATTTT. Amino acids: CASCSRVDRGAYSGNTIYF. This sequence joins TRBV11-2 and TRBJ1-3; a possible D gene is TRBD1 (5 bases). V lost 8 bases and J lost 0, with 26 bases in between. Germline assignment: CDR1 SGHAT and CDR2 FQNNGV. The CDR3 has 19 amino acids.